This entry is about one T cell receptor (beta chain). Its antigen remains unknown. This sample was included in a study of cytomegalovirus exposure and HLA in healthy donors. Study-wide background: Previous work identified some 120 million unique TCR beta sequences from about 179 million T cells. Study-level findings and limits: In most subjects, TCR beta sequences reportedly gave accurate predictions of HLA-A and HLA-B alleles.

It was with 60 Vbeta and 13 Jbeta primers that the PCR ran. Measured with immunoSEQ multiplex PCR; TCRdb has only the in-frame clones, and not every one. Of about 62,000 clones in the sample, roughly 76% were seen once. The CDR3 is 16 amino acids. The V gene's germline CDR1 is SGHTA and CDR2 FQGNSA. The V and J ends lost 1 base and 1 base respectively, with 13 bases between them. The material sequenced was PBMCs. The rearrangement links TRBV7-2 to TRBJ2-5; maybe TRBD1 (6 bases). The clonotype was recovered from a man aged 55 to 69 in good health and CMV-seropositive. CDR3 amino acids: CASSLVEDSSQETQYF. The CDR3 nucleotides read TGTGCCAGCAGCTTAGTAGAGGACAGTTCCCAAGAGACCCAGTACTTC. Full variable domain (remainder filled in from reference TRBV7-2 and TRBJ2-5): GAGVSQSPSNKVTEKGKDVELRCDPISGHTALYWYRQSLGQGLEFLIYFQGNSAPDKSGLPSDRFSAERTGGSVSTLTIQRTQQEDSAVYLCASSLVEDSSQETQYFGPGTRLLVL.